These T cell receptor beta chains were read from a single sample in a study of Graves' ophthalmopathy and Graves' hyperthyroidism. MiXCR, run by TCRdb on the multiplex PCR reads, gives a single entry per CDR3 protein. The sample yields 350,000 to 400,000 distinct CDR3 sequences, about 18% seen once. The sample consisted of peripheral blood. These receptors were taken from a woman aged 18-30 years with Graves' ophthalmopathy. CDR3s include the opening cysteine and the closing phenylalanine or tryptophan. The D gene is left open where the match is weak. Expanded clones get a size class; other rows say once, few or many, or leave the size out.

D gene	V gene	J gene	clone size	CDR3 DNA	CDR3 protein
TRBD1	TRBV29-1	TRBJ1-2	many	TGCAGCGTTGGAGGGGGCAGCGGCTACACCTTC	CSVGGGSGYTF
TRBD1	TRBV24-1	TRBJ1-5	many	TGTGCCACCAGTGACCCCTCGACAGGGGGGAATCAGCCCCAGCATTTT	CATSDPSTGGNQPQHF
.	TRBV12-3/TRBV12-4	TRBJ1-2	.	TGTGCCAGCAGCCCCGGATATACGAATGCTGGCTACACCTTC	CASSPGYTNAGYTF
TRBD1	TRBV4-1	TRBJ1-3	few	TGCGCCAGCAGCAGCCCATGGGACAGGGGAATTCTCCCCTCTGGAAACACCATATATTTT	CASSSPWDRGILPSGNTIYF
.	TRBV30	TRBJ1-6	many	TGTGCCAGCTGCCCCTTCCCCGGGCCCAACTATAATTCACCCCTCCACTTT	CASCPFPGPNYNSPLHF
TRBD2	TRBV6-1	TRBJ2-7	.	TGTGCCAGCAGCGGTTGGGGAGTGGGCGGGAGCGGTGGCGAGCAGTACTTC	CASSGWGVGGSGGEQYF
.	TRBV4-3	TRBJ1-1	many	TGCGCCAGCAGCCAAGATAGGGCGCAGGGTACTGAAGCTTTCTTT	CASSQDRAQGTEAFF
.	TRBV6-5	TRBJ2-7	.	TGTGCCAGCAGTTACTCGGGACAAACGGGGCAGTACTTC	CASSYSGQTGQYF
.	TRBV7-3	TRBJ2-7	many	TGTGCCAGCAGCTGGGGACCAGCCTACGAGCAGTACTTC	CASSWGPAYEQYF
.	TRBV12-5	TRBJ1-1	many	TGTGCTAGTGGTTTTACTGAGACAGAGTCTACTTTGAACACTGAAGCTTTCTTT	CASGFTETESTLNTEAFF
TRBD1	TRBV7-9	TRBJ2-7	many	TGTGCCAGCATCGCGGGGACAGGTACGCTCGAGCAGTACTTC	CASIAGTGTLEQYF
.	TRBV24-1	TRBJ1-4	many	TGTGCCACCAGTGAGGCAGGGAATAATGAAAAACTGTTTTTT	CATSEAGNNEKLFF
.	TRBV6-1	TRBJ1-1	many	TGTGCCAGCAGCCCCCAAAGGAAAGAGGACACTGAAGCTTTCTTT	CASSPQRKEDTEAFF
.	TRBV18	TRBJ2-7	many	TGTGCCAGCTCACCAACCATTCAGGGTTCTCGCGAGCAGTACTTC	CASSPTIQGSREQYF
.	TRBV7-9	TRBJ1-5	many	TGTGCCAGCAGCGAAGATAATCAGCCCCAGCATTTT	CASSEDNQPQHF
.	TRBV7-8	TRBJ1-1	many	TGTGCCAGCAGCTTAGGGGTGTCTGGGATCGAAGCTTTCTTT	CASSLGVSGIEAFF
.	TRBV6-2/TRBV6-3	TRBJ1-2	many	TGTGCCAGCAGTTACTCGACGGCAGGGCTTCTATTAGGCTACACCTTC	CASSYSTAGLLLGYTF
.	TRBV3-1	TRBJ2-5	few	TGTGCCAGCAGCCATAGGGCCCAGTTGGGGGGGGCCCGGAGCGAGACCCAGTACTTC	CASSHRAQLGGARSETQYF
TRBD1	TRBV28	TRBJ1-2	many	TGTGCCAGCAGCCTCGGACAGGGGGTCGACACCTTC	CASSLGQGVDTF
.	TRBV2	TRBJ2-6	many	TGTGCCAGCACCCAGGGGATTTTCTCTGGGGCCAACGTCCTGACTTTC	CASTQGIFSGANVLTF
.	TRBV12-3/TRBV12-4	TRBJ1-1	many	TGTGCCAGCAGTTTAGTGGGCGCGGGAGACGCTTTCTTT	CASSLVGAGDAFF
.	TRBV9	TRBJ1-5	many	TGTGCCAGCAGCGTAGGGGGGGAAACGGCCCAGCATTTT	CASSVGGETAQHF
.	TRBV5-1	TRBJ1-1	many	TGCGCCAGCAGCTTGTTGGCAGGGATGAACACTGAAGCTTTCTTT	CASSLLAGMNTEAFF
.	TRBV28	TRBJ1-2	many	TGTGCCAGCAGAAATGATGGACGGGCCTATGGCTACACCTTC	CASRNDGRAYGYTF
.	TRBV4-3	TRBJ1-1	many	TGCGCCAGCAGCCAAGATGGGGACACTGAAGCTTTCTTT	CASSQDGDTEAFF
.	TRBV6-5	TRBJ2-7	many	TGTGCCAGCCGGAAAGGCTACGAGCAGTACTTC	CASRKGYEQYF
.	TRBV19	TRBJ2-2	many	TGTGCCAGTAGCTATGCTTCGGGGGAGCTGTTTTTT	CASSYASGELFF
TRBD2	TRBV12-3/TRBV12-4	TRBJ2-5	many	TGTGCCAGCAGTTCCGGGACTAGCGGGAGGGGAAAGACCCAGTACTTC	CASSSGTSGRGKTQYF
.	TRBV7-9	TRBJ2-4	many	TGTGCCAGCAGCAAGAACGGAGCCAAAAACATTCAGTACTTC	CASSKNGAKNIQYF
.	TRBV5-1	TRBJ1-1	many	TGCGCCAGCAGCCCGACGGTGGGGGTGAACACTGAAGCTTTCTTT	CASSPTVGVNTEAFF
TRBD1	TRBV29-1	TRBJ2-7	many	TGCAGCGGACGGACAGGCTCCTACGAGCAGTACTTC	CSGRTGSYEQYF
.	TRBV28	TRBJ1-3	many	TGTGCCAGCAGTTTGCCCGGGCCGGAAAACACCATATATTTT	CASSLPGPENTIYF
.	TRBV6-5	TRBJ1-1	many	TGTGCCAGCAGTTACTCGAACCATGAAGCTTTCTTT	CASSYSNHEAFF
.	TRBV2	TRBJ2-7	many	TGTGCCAGCAGTGAAAGGGGAGAGGGGATTGGCGAGCAGTACTTC	CASSERGEGIGEQYF
.	TRBV6-2/TRBV6-3	TRBJ1-5	many	TGTGCCAGCAGCTACTTGGACAGACCTAATCAGCCCCAGCATTTT	CASSYLDRPNQPQHF
.	TRBV7-8	TRBJ2-5	many	TGTGCCAGCAGCTTAGGGCCAGCGGCTCAAGAGACCCAGTACTTC	CASSLGPAAQETQYF
.	TRBV11-2	TRBJ2-6	many	TGTGCCAGCAGCTTGGGTGGGGCCAACGTCCTGACTTTC	CASSLGGANVLTF
TRBD1	TRBV6-1	TRBJ1-1	many	TGTGCCAGCACCCTACAGGGGACAGGGAGCACTGAAGCTTTCTTT	CASTLQGTGSTEAFF
TRBD1	TRBV30	TRBJ2-5	many	TGTGCCTGGAGGCCCGGGACAGGGGGCCTGGAGACCCAGTACTTC	CAWRPGTGGLETQYF
.	TRBV4-1	TRBJ2-7	.	TGCGCCAGCAGCCAAGATATCGCCCGCGGGACATTCGTCGAGCAGTACTTC	CASSQDIARGTFVEQYF
TRBD1	TRBV6-6	TRBJ1-1	many	TGTGCCAGTCCCTCCGGGACAGGGTTAATGAACACTGAAGCTTTCTTT	CASPSGTGLMNTEAFF
TRBD2	TRBV7-2	TRBJ2-5	many	TGTGCCAGCAGCTGGACTAGCGGGGTTAGAGAGACCCAGTACTTC	CASSWTSGVRETQYF
TRBD1	TRBV25-1	TRBJ1-2	.	TGTGCCAGCAGTGCAGGGGGCGCTGATGGCTACACCTTC	CASSAGGADGYTF
.	TRBV6-2/TRBV6-3	TRBJ2-7	many	TGTGCCAGCAGTTGGACACTCACCTACGAGCAGTACTTC	CASSWTLTYEQYF
TRBD2	TRBV12-3/TRBV12-4	TRBJ2-5	many	TGTGCCAGCAGTCCGACTAGCCCTAGAGAGACCCAGTACTTC	CASSPTSPRETQYF
.	TRBV27	TRBJ2-5	many	TGTGCCAGCAGGGACTCGCTCACCGGGGAGACCCAGTACTTC	CASRDSLTGETQYF
.	TRBV6-4	TRBJ1-5	few	TGTGCCAGCAGTGACCCACTCAGGGGCGGTAACCGGGGCAATCAGCCCCAGCATTTT	CASSDPLRGGNRGNQPQHF
.	TRBV28	TRBJ1-6	many	TGTGCCAGCAGCTCGAGACGACAGAGGGAAAATAATTCACCCCTCCACTTT	CASSSRRQRENNSPLHF
TRBD1	TRBV6-1	TRBJ2-4	many	TGTGCCAGCACCTCCCATAGGGGGCTAGCCAAAAACATTCAGTACTTC	CASTSHRGLAKNIQYF
.	TRBV6-1	TRBJ2-7	many	TGTGCCAGCAATACCGCCGGGACCCGTGACGAGCAGTACTTC	CASNTAGTRDEQYF
.	TRBV7-9	TRBJ2-1	few	TGTGCCAGCAGCGTAGGCTGGTATTTTGAGCAGTTCTTC	CASSVGWYFEQFF